The rows below give T cell receptor beta chains drawn from one sample of a study of shared clonotypes between healthy human individuals. Profiled with immunoSEQ multiplex PCR; TCRdb holds only in-frame clones, not every one. The sample holds roughly 2.6 million clones; approximately 94% are singletons and the top ten take more than 0.12%. Input material: naive CD4+ T cells sorted from blood. These receptors came from a man between 18 and 29 years old in good health. Each CDR3 is given with its conserved first and last residue. D genes are given only for firm matches. Clone size appears in some rows only: once, few, many, or a class for an expanded clone.

cdr3_nt,cdr3_aa,d_call,cdr3_length,j_call,v_call,clone_size
TGTGCCAGCAGTTCTACCGAGGCTAGCGGGAGAAATGAGCAGTTCTTC,CASSSTEASGRNEQFF,TRBD2,16,TRBJ2-1,TRBV5-5,-
TGTGCCATCAGGGGACAGGGGGCTAGCACAGATACGCAGTATTTT,CAIRGQGASTDTQYF,TRBD1,15,TRBJ2-3,TRBV10-3,once
TGTGCCATCAGTGATGGGCGGGGCACTGAAGCTTTCTTT,CAISDGRGTEAFF,-,13,TRBJ1-1,TRBV10-3,-
TGTGCCAGCAGCTTGGTCCGGGGAGAGGCTTACGAGCAGTACTTC,CASSLVRGEAYEQYF,-,15,TRBJ2-7,TRBV5-1,-
TGCGCCAGCAGCTACCAAGGGGGAATCGACACTGAAGCTTTCTTT,CASSYQGGIDTEAFF,-,15,TRBJ1-1,TRBV5-1,-
TGTGCCAGCAGCTTTCAAGGGCGGACCTCTGGGGCCAACGTCCTGACTTTC,CASSFQGRTSGANVLTF,-,17,TRBJ2-6,TRBV7-2,-
TGTGCCAGCTCACCAAGTGACTCTCGAGGCTACACCTTC,CASSPSDSRGYTF,-,13,TRBJ1-2,TRBV18,-
TGTGCCAGCAAAGGGGGCGCATCTGGGGCCAACGTCCTGACTTTC,CASKGGASGANVLTF,TRBD1,15,TRBJ2-6,TRBV28,once
TGTGCCAGCAGTGAAAAGGGACTAGCGGGAACCGGGGAGCTGTTTTTT,CASSEKGLAGTGELFF,TRBD2,16,TRBJ2-2,TRBV6-1,once
TGTGCCAGCAGCCAGAACTACGCAACTAATGAAAAACTGTTTTTT,CASSQNYATNEKLFF,-,15,TRBJ1-4,TRBV7-2,-
TGCGCCAGCAGTTTACCGACAGGGTCTAATGAAAAACTGTTTTTT,CASSLPTGSNEKLFF,TRBD1,15,TRBJ1-4,TRBV5-1,-
TGTGCCAGCTCACCACAGGGAGTGATGACCGGGGAGCTGTTTTTT,CASSPQGVMTGELFF,-,15,TRBJ2-2,TRBV18,-
TGTGCCAGCAGCCCCGGCCCGGGGGCCACCGGGGAGCTGTTTTTT,CASSPGPGATGELFF,-,15,TRBJ2-2,TRBV9,once
TGTGCCAGCAGCCCTGGGAGCGGGATGGTAGAGACCCAGTACTTC,CASSPGSGMVETQYF,TRBD2,15,TRBJ2-5,TRBV7-9,-
TGTGCCAGCAGCTCCGGACAGAGAAAAGCTTTCTTT,CASSSGQRKAFF,-,12,TRBJ1-1,TRBV28,-
TGTGCCAGCAGCTTCGGGCCTGGGGGCACTGAAGCTTTCTTT,CASSFGPGGTEAFF,-,14,TRBJ1-1,TRBV11-2,-
TGTGCCAGCAGTCGGAGGGCCATTATAAATGAGCAGTTCTTC,CASSRRAIINEQFF,-,14,TRBJ2-1,TRBV27,-
TGTGCCAGCAGCTTTAATGGTAGCCCGTCCTACGAGCAGTACTTC,CASSFNGSPSYEQYF,-,15,TRBJ2-7,TRBV5-5,-
TGTGCCAGCACAATTGGTCTAGTTAATGAGCAGTTCTTC,CASTIGLVNEQFF,-,13,TRBJ2-1,TRBV7-2,-
TGCAGCGTCGAACAGACTAGCGGGAGCGGGGAGACCCAGTACTTC,CSVEQTSGSGETQYF,TRBD2,15,TRBJ2-5,TRBV29-1,-
TGCGCCAGCAGCCAAGTAGGAGGGGATCAGCCCCAGCATTTT,CASSQVGGDQPQHF,-,14,TRBJ1-5,TRBV4-1,-
TGTGCCAGCAGTGAATGGTACGAGCAGTACTTC,CASSEWYEQYF,-,11,TRBJ2-7,TRBV2,-
TGTGCCAGCAGCCCGGCGGGACCCGATACGCAGTATTTT,CASSPAGPDTQYF,-,13,TRBJ2-3,TRBV7-9,-
TGTGCCAGCAGCTTAGGGAGGGGGCCCGTGTACGAGCAGTACTTC,CASSLGRGPVYEQYF,-,15,TRBJ2-7,TRBV7-9,-
TGCGCCAGCAGCACTACCCGACAGGGACAAGCTGAAAAACTGTTTTTT,CASSTTRQGQAEKLFF,TRBD1,16,TRBJ1-4,TRBV5-1,-
TGTGCCAGCAGTGCAGCGGGGTTCAGCACAGATACGCAGTATTTT,CASSAAGFSTDTQYF,TRBD2,15,TRBJ2-3,TRBV9,-
TGCGCCAGCAGCTTGTTGGGGAATAGCAATCAGCCCCAGCATTTT,CASSLLGNSNQPQHF,-,15,TRBJ1-5,TRBV5-1,-
TGTGCCAGCAGGGGAGAAGGGGATACGCAGTATTTT,CASRGEGDTQYF,-,12,TRBJ2-3,TRBV2,-
TGTGCCAGCAGCTACACGATGGCGGGAGGCTCTTACGAGCAGTACTTC,CASSYTMAGGSYEQYF,TRBD2,16,TRBJ2-7,TRBV7-8,-
TGTGCCAGCAGTTACTCGGGCAGGGTAGACGGCTACACCTTC,CASSYSGRVDGYTF,-,14,TRBJ1-2,TRBV6-6,-
TGTGCCAGCAGCGTAGATCCCCTTCCGACAGGCCAAGAGACCCAGTACTTC,CASSVDPLPTGQETQYF,-,17,TRBJ2-5,TRBV9,-
TGCGCCAGCAGCCAAGGACAGGGGGCGACTAATGAAAAACTGTTTTTT,CASSQGQGATNEKLFF,TRBD1,16,TRBJ1-4,TRBV4-3,-
TGTGCCAGCAGCGGGGCTGGACAGGGCGAGCAGTACTTC,CASSGAGQGEQYF,TRBD1,13,TRBJ2-7,TRBV27,-